This TCR beta chain was identified during a study of tumor-infiltrating lymphocytes in primary liver carcinoma. The template, about 550 ng total RNA, yielded TCR beta cDNA made with a constant-region primer. Amplification in three nested multiplex PCR rounds with slightly modified ARM-PCR gave rise to TCR beta libraries. TRBV1-TRBV30 forward and Cbeta reverse primers drove the first two approximately 11-cycle rounds. Each CDR3 protein gets one entry after TCRdb re-called the multiplex PCR reads with MiXCR. The repertoire holds 85,000 to 100,000 distinct CDR3 sequences, with less than 75% as singletons. Germline lookup yields CDR1 WSHSY and CDR2 SAAADI. V was shortened by 7 bases and J by 9 bases, with 13 bases between the two germline ends. This CDR3 has 13 amino acids. For each extraction, RNA and DNA were obtained together from around 18-30 mg of unsorted bulk tissue.

Specimen: tumor-adjacent normal liver tissue. The chain recombines TRBV10-2 with TRBJ1-6; D gene uncertain. The sequence came from a man in his forties or fifties with primary liver carcinoma and hepatitis B virus infection. The CDR3 protein is CASTKDQLSPLHF. In DNA form, the CDR3 reads TGCGCCAGCACAAAAGATCAGCTTTCACCCCTCCACTTT.